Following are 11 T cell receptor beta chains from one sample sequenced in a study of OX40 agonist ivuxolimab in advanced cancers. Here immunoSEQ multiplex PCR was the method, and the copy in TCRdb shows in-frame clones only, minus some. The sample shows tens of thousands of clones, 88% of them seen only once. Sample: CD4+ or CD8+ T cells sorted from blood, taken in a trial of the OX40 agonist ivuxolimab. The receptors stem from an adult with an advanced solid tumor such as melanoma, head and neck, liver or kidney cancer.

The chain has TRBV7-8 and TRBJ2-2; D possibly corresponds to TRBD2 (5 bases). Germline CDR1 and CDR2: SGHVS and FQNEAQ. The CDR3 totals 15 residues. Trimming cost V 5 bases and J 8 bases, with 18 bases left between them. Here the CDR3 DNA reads TGTGCCAGCAGCCTAAGGGCCGAGCGGCGGGGGGAGCTGTTTTTT. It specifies CASSLRAERRGELFF.

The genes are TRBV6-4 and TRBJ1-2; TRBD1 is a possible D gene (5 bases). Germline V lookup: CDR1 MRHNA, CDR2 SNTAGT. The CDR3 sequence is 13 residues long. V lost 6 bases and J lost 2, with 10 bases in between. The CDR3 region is CASRGLGNYGYTF. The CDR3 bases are TGTGCCAGCAGGGGACTGGGGAACTATGGCTACACCTTC.

CDR3: CASSRQSGGAFYEQFF. CDR3 bases: TGTGCCAGCAGCCGCCAGAGTGGGGGGGCCTTCTATGAGCAGTTCTTC. The gene calls are TRBV2 and TRBJ2-1, with D tentatively TRBD2 (7 bases). Looked up from germline, CDR1 is SNHLY and CDR2 is FYNNEI. The CDR3 loop spans 16 amino acids. V was trimmed by 6 bases and J by 8 bases, leaving 23 bases between them.

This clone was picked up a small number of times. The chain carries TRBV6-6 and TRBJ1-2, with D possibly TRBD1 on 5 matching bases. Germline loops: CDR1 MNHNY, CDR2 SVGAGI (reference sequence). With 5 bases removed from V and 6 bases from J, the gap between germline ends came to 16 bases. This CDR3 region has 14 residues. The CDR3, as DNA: TGTGCCAGCAGTGCGACCGGGACGAAGGATGGCTACACCTTC. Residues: CASSATGTKDGYTF.

The DNA for the CDR3 is TGTGCCAGCAGTCCCTCGACTAGTGGGGGGGCGCAGCAGTACTTC. This sequence encodes CASSPSTSGGAQQYF. The chain joins TRBV6-5 to TRBJ2-7; D might be TRBD2 (7 bases). This CDR3 has 15 amino acids. CDR1 is MNHEY, CDR2 SVGAGI, per germline. V lost 5 bases and J 8 bases, leaving 22 bases between the germline ends.

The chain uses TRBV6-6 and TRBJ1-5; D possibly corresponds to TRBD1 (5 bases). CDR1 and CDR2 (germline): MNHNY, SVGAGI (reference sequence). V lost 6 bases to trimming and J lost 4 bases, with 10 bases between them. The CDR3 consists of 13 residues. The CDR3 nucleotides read TGTGCCAGCAGGACAGCGTCGAATCAGCCCCAGCATTTT. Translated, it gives CASRTASNQPQHF.

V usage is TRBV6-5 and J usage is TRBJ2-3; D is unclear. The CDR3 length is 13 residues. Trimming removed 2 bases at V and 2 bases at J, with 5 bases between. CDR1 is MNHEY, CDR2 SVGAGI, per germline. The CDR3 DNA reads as TGTGCCAGCAGTTACAGACCCACAGATACGCAGTATTTT. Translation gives CASSYRPTDTQYF.

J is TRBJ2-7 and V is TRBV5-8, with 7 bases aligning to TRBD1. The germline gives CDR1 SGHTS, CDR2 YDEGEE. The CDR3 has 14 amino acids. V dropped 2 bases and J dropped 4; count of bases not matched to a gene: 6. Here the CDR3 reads CASSLEGAAYEQYF. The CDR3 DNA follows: TGTGCCAGCAGCTTAGAGGGGGCGGCTTACGAGCAGTACTTC.

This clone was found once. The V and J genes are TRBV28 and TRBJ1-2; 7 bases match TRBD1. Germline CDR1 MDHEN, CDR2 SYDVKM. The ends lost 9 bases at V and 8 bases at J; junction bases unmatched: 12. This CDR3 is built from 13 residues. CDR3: CASSPVQGRGYTF. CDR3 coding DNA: TGTGCCAGTAGCCCTGTACAGGGGAGAGGCTACACCTTC.

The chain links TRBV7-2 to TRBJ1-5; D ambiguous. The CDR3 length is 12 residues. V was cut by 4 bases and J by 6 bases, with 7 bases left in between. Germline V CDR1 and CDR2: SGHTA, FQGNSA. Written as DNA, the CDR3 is TGTGCCAGCAGCTCCTCTGGTCAGCCCCAGCATTTT. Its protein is CASSSSGQPQHF. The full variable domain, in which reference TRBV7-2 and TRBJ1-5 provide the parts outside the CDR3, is GAGVSQSPSNKVTEKGKDVELRCDPISGHTALYWYRQSLGQGLEFLIYFQGNSAPDKSGLPSDRFSAERTGGSVSTLTIQRTQQEDSAVYLCASSSSGQPQHFGDGTRLSIL.

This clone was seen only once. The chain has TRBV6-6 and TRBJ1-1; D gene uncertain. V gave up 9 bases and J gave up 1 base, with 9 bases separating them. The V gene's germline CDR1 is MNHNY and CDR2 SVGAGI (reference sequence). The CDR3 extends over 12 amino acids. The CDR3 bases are TGTGCCAGTAGAAGATCGAACACTGAAGCTTTCTTT. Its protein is CASRRSNTEAFF.